This is a list of T cell receptor beta chains from one sample in a study of T-cell reconstitution after alpha-beta-depleted transplantation in children. A single record per CDR3 protein comes from TCRdb applying MiXCR to the PCR reads. The table includes about 980,000 distinct CDR3 sequences, 25% to 30% detected once. This material consisted of PBMCs, mostly from graft donor cells, taken 360 days after TCRalphabeta/CD19-depleted stem cell transplant. The receptors derive from a boy younger than two who had a stem cell transplant for SCID, so the T cells may come from the graft donor. Each CDR3 is given with its conserved first and last residue. The order of the fields is D gene, clone size, V gene, J gene, CDR3 protein, CDR3 DNA. D genes are given only for firm matches. Part of the rows lack a size; the others show once, few, many or a class for expanded clones.

>-|few|TRBV5-1|TRBJ1-1
CASSWEGHQNTEAFF
TGCGCCAGCAGCTGGGAGGGACACCAGAACACTGAAGCTTTCTTT
>-|-|TRBV28|TRBJ2-7
CASSPDRLRNMLYEQYF
TGTGCCAGCAGTCCCGACCGGCTCCGAAACATGCTTTACGAGCAGTACTTC
>-|few|TRBV7-9|TRBJ2-7
CASSLKTGDIYEQYF
TGTGCCAGCAGCTTAAAAACGGGGGACATCTACGAGCAGTACTTC
>TRBD2|many|TRBV3-1|TRBJ2-1
CASSQVLAGTRGPYNEQFF
TGTGCCAGCAGCCAAGTACTAGCGGGTACCCGTGGCCCCTACAATGAGCAGTTCTTC
>-|few|TRBV18|TRBJ2-1
CASSPPNIRAKNEQFF
TGTGCCAGCTCACCACCCAACATCCGGGCTAAGAATGAGCAGTTCTTC
>-|few|TRBV29-1|TRBJ2-5
CSVSGSIRGPQETQYF
TGCAGCGTGTCTGGGTCGATAAGGGGTCCCCAAGAGACCCAGTACTTC
>TRBD2|-|TRBV27|TRBJ2-1
CASSFIGGGTYNEQFF
TGTGCCAGCAGTTTCATCGGGGGGGGGACCTACAATGAGCAGTTCTTC
>TRBD1|-|TRBV7-8|TRBJ2-7
CASSLAQTGDEQYF
TGTGCCAGCAGCTTAGCTCAGACAGGGGACGAGCAGTACTTC
>TRBD1|few|TRBV4-3|TRBJ2-7
CASSQGTGKGYEQYF
TGCGCCAGCAGCCAAGGGACAGGGAAGGGGTACGAGCAGTACTTC
>-|few|TRBV14|TRBJ1-6
CASSQESGGTYNSPLHF
TGTGCCAGCAGCCAAGAGTCGGGCGGAACCTATAATTCACCCCTCCACTTT
>-|few|TRBV5-1|TRBJ2-2
CASSEQGNTGELFF
TGCGCCAGCAGCGAGCAGGGGAACACCGGGGAGCTGTTTTTT
>TRBD1|-|TRBV7-2|TRBJ1-4
CASSLGTGLEKLFF
TGTGCCAGCAGTTTGGGGACAGGGCTGGAAAAACTGTTTTTT
>TRBD2|-|TRBV7-8|TRBJ2-2
CASSPGTSGQWGELFF
TGTGCCAGCAGCCCTGGGACTAGCGGGCAGTGGGGGGAGCTGTTTTTT
>-|-|TRBV28|TRBJ1-2
CASRGMAGGYTF
TGTGCCAGCAGAGGGATGGCCGGCGGCTACACCTTC
>-|few|TRBV13|TRBJ2-7
CASSFRTANEQYF
TGTGCCAGCAGCTTCCGGACAGCCAACGAGCAGTACTTC
>-|-|TRBV5-5|TRBJ2-5
CASSLYGRKETQYF
TGTGCCAGCAGCTTGTACGGCAGGAAAGAGACCCAGTACTTC
>-|few|TRBV29-1|TRBJ2-1
CSVGSQVFYNEQFF
TGCAGCGTCGGAAGCCAGGTCTTCTACAATGAGCAGTTCTTC
>-|many|TRBV12-3/TRBV12-4|TRBJ2-1
CASSLASEQFF
TGTGCCAGCAGTTTGGCCTCTGAGCAGTTCTTC
>-|-|TRBV11-1|TRBJ2-7
CASSLRSQAAEQYF
TGTGCCAGCAGCTTAAGATCCCAGGCAGCCGAGCAGTACTTC
>-|-|TRBV4-2|TRBJ2-7
CASSQARITEQYF
TGTGCCAGCAGCCAAGCTAGAATTACCGAGCAGTACTTC
>TRBD1|few|TRBV5-1|TRBJ2-3
CASSLPGGTEDTQYF
TGCGCCAGCAGCTTGCCAGGGGGCACCGAAGATACGCAGTATTTT
>-|-|TRBV19|TRBJ1-2
CASSIRARVDGYTF
TGTGCCAGTAGTATTCGGGCACGGGTTGATGGCTACACCTTC
>-|few|TRBV7-9|TRBJ1-3
CASSPGQLSSGNTIYF
TGTGCCAGCAGCCCCGGACAGCTCAGCTCTGGAAACACCATATATTTT
>TRBD2|-|TRBV4-2|TRBJ2-5
CASSQASGGPGETQYF
TGTGCCAGCAGCCAAGCGAGCGGGGGGCCAGGGGAGACCCAGTACTTC
>TRBD2|few|TRBV4-2|TRBJ2-7
CASSPYLGEGEQYF
TGTGCCAGCAGCCCCTATTTAGGGGAGGGCGAGCAGTACTTC
>-|once|TRBV20-1|TRBJ2-1
CSASSGTHYYNEQFF
TGCAGTGCTTCCTCCGGGACACACTACTACAATGAGCAGTTCTTC
>TRBD2|few|TRBV29-1|TRBJ2-1
CSVLSGGLYNEQFF
TGCAGCGTTCTTAGCGGGGGACTCTACAATGAGCAGTTCTTC
>-|-|TRBV9|TRBJ2-1
CASSVGPGTSNEQFF
TGTGCCAGCAGCGTAGGCCCAGGCACTTCCAATGAGCAGTTCTTC
>TRBD2|few|TRBV7-8|TRBJ2-2
CASSLASGGETGELFF
TGTGCCAGCAGCTTAGCTAGCGGGGGAGAAACCGGGGAGCTGTTTTTT
>-|few|TRBV12-3/TRBV12-4|TRBJ2-1
CASSFTGPSYNEQFF
TGTGCCAGCAGTTTTACAGGACCCTCCTACAATGAGCAGTTCTTC
>TRBD2|-|TRBV20-1|TRBJ2-1
CSASVLRGDSYNEQFF
TGCAGTGCTAGTGTGCTTCGGGGGGACTCCTACAATGAGCAGTTCTTC
>-|-|TRBV7-3|TRBJ2-7
CASSLVGAMDEQYF
TGTGCCAGCAGCCTCGTTGGGGCGATGGACGAGCAGTACTTC
>-|-|TRBV7-9|TRBJ2-5
CASSQTGGTWETQYF
TGTGCCAGCAGCCAAACCGGGGGTACATGGGAGACCCAGTACTTC
>-|-|TRBV4-2|TRBJ1-3
CASSQPAGTGNTIYF
TGTGCCAGCAGCCAACCGGCAGGAACTGGAAACACCATATATTTT
>TRBD2|many|TRBV20-1|TRBJ2-3
CSARDSGGRASTDTQYF
TGCAGTGCTAGAGATAGCGGGGGGCGGGCCAGCACAGATACGCAGTATTTT
>-|-|TRBV5-1|TRBJ2-7
CASSSGLPRGEQYF
TGCGCCAGCAGCTCAGGACTCCCGAGGGGGGAGCAGTACTTC
>-|-|TRBV20-1|TRBJ2-7
CSARVRGRGYEQYF
TGCAGTGCTAGAGTCCGCGGCCGGGGATACGAGCAGTACTTC
>-|-|TRBV28|TRBJ2-5
CASLPGGPRLTQYF
TGTGCCAGCCTCCCCGGGGGGCCGCGGCTGACCCAGTACTTC
>-|few|TRBV29-1|TRBJ2-7
CSGGHGVSYEQYF
TGCAGCGGTGGGCACGGGGTGTCCTACGAGCAGTACTTC
>-|few|TRBV5-5|TRBJ2-1
CASSWAMFVGSYNEQFF
TGTGCCAGCAGCTGGGCGATGTTCGTTGGCTCCTACAATGAGCAGTTCTTC
>-|-|TRBV5-6|TRBJ2-5
CASSLWASRRLVETQYF
TGTGCCAGCAGCTTGTGGGCCTCCCGGCGGTTGGTAGAGACCCAGTACTTC
>TRBD1|-|TRBV7-8|TRBJ1-1
CASSFRTGGGTEAFF
TGTGCCAGCAGCTTCCGGACAGGGGGAGGTACTGAAGCTTTCTTT
>TRBD2|few|TRBV18|TRBJ2-1
CASSPQGGGFHNEQFF
TGTGCCAGCTCACCACAGGGCGGGGGGTTCCACAATGAGCAGTTCTTC
>-|few|TRBV12-3/TRBV12-4|TRBJ1-3
CASRVSSGNTIYF
TGTGCCAGCAGGGTTAGCTCTGGAAACACCATATATTTT
>TRBD1|-|TRBV5-1|TRBJ2-2
CASSRTGTGDTGELFF
TGCGCCAGCAGCCGCACCGGGACAGGGGACACCGGGGAGCTGTTTTTT
>-|-|TRBV15|TRBJ2-7
CATSRNRGGYEQYF
TGTGCCACCAGCCGTAACAGGGGGGGCTACGAGCAGTACTTC